Below are 9 T cell receptor beta chains sequenced from a single sample in a study of early T cells in non-severe SARS-CoV-2 infection. TCRdb reanalysed the 5' RACE reads using MiXCR and keeps one entry per CDR3 protein. The sample holds roughly 80,000 distinct CDR3 sequences, less than 20% seen once. The sample consisted of whole blood. The receptors originated from an adult who was a healthcare worker with PCR-confirmed SARS-CoV-2 infection or an uninfected control (not recorded which).

CDR3 DNA sequence: TGTGCCAGCAGCGAGGACGGTAGCTGGACCTACGAGCAGTACTTC. It yields the protein CASSEDGSWTYEQYF. The chain employs TRBV9 and TRBJ2-7; no definite D call. Trimming shortened V by 3 bases and J by 2 bases, and 15 bases separated the two germline ends. The CDR3 loop spans 15 amino acids. Germline V CDR1 and CDR2: SGDLS, YYNGEE.

This clonotype was counted a few times. This chain connects TRBV4-3 to TRBJ1-2, with D uncertain. The CDR3 spans 15 residues. Germline CDR1 is LGHNA and CDR2 is YSLEER. V was shortened by 0 bases and J by 4 bases, with 12 bases between the two germline ends. CDR3 DNA sequence: TGCGCCAGCAGCCAAGATGCCATTTTTAGCTATGGCTACACCTTC. Translation gives CASSQDAIFSYGYTF.

V gene TRBV28 combines with J gene TRBJ2-3; TRBD2 agrees at 14 bases. Unmatched junction bases numbered 3, after V lost 5 bases and J lost 5 bases. CDR1 is MDHEN and CDR2 is SYDVKM in the germline V gene. The CDR3 spans 15 residues. CDR3 bases: TGTGCCAGCAGTCCCGGGACTAGCGGGGGAGATACGCAGTATTTT. Translated, it gives CASSPGTSGGDTQYF.

The chain uses TRBV19 and TRBJ2-1; 7 bases are shared with TRBD1. J gave up 13 bases and V 3 bases, and 6 bases lay outside the gene matches. The CDR3 has 12 residues. Germline CDR1 reads LNHDA; CDR2 reads SQIVND (reference sequence). CDR3 residues: CASSIGRTGQFF. CDR3 bases: TGTGCCAGTAGTATCGGAAGGACAGGACAGTTCTTC.

This clonotype occurred many times. The chain recombines TRBV7-9 with TRBJ1-1; TRBD1 matches 9 bases. Germline trimming cut 5 bases from V and 5 bases from J; bases unmatched to any gene: 9. Germline V gene sequence: CDR1 SEHNR, CDR2 FQNEAQ (reference sequence). This CDR3 is 15 amino acids long. CDR3 in DNA: TGTGCCAGCAGCACGACTAGACAGGGGGAAACTGAAGCTTTCTTT. Translating gives CASSTTRQGETEAFF.

This clonotype was seen a few times. V and J are TRBV6-5 and TRBJ1-5, with D unresolved. Trimming removed 2 bases at V and 3 bases at J, with 8 bases between. CDR3 length: 14 amino acids. Germline V gene lookup returns CDR1 MNHEY and CDR2 SVGAGI. CDR3 in amino acids: CASSYGPDNQPQHF. DNA of the CDR3: TGTGCCAGCAGTTACGGTCCCGACAATCAGCCCCAGCATTTT.

This chain links TRBV24-1 with TRBJ2-1; 11 bases are a match to TRBD2. CDR3 size: 18 residues. Germline CDR1 and CDR2: KGHDR and SFDVKD. The trim removed 4 bases at V and 4 bases at J, leaving 11 bases unmatched. Here the CDR3 reads CATSDHRLAGSGYNEQFF. CDR3 DNA: TGTGCCACCAGTGACCACCGACTAGCGGGAAGTGGATACAATGAGCAGTTCTTC.

The rearrangement links TRBV4-1 to TRBJ2-7, with TRBD2 matching over 7 bases. The CDR3 sequence is 15 residues long. After removal of 1 base from V and 5 bases from J, the junction contained 8 bases not matched to a gene. Germline-derived CDR1 and CDR2 are MGHRA and YSYEKL. Written as DNA, the CDR3 is TGCGCCAGCAGCCAAGGTGGCGGGAGAAGCCACGAGCAGTACTTC. This sequence encodes CASSQGGGRSHEQYF.

The chain is built from TRBV19 and TRBJ2-3; D ambiguous. The CDR3 runs 14 residues. In germline, CDR1 is LNHDA, CDR2 SQIVND (reference sequence). Trimming removed 3 bases from V and 2 bases from J, with 9 bases in between. CDR3 protein: CASSITHNTDTQYF. In DNA form, the CDR3 reads TGTGCCAGTAGTATCACACACAACACAGATACGCAGTATTTT.